Listed below are T cell receptor beta chains from one sample, sequenced in a study of shared clonotypes between healthy human individuals. The repertoire was sequenced with immunoSEQ multiplex PCR; TCRdb's copy has only in-frame clones and lacks some. The sample shows millions of clones, around nine tenths of them seen only once. The sample consisted of naive CD4+ T cells sorted from blood. The receptors derive from a man aged 18-30 years in good health. CDR3s include the opening cysteine and the closing phenylalanine or tryptophan. Part of the rows lack a size; the others show once, few, many or a class for expanded clones.

TRBV18	-	TRBJ2-7	CASSRDPYEQYF
TRBV30	once	TRBJ2-3	CAWRDKKATQYF
TRBV6-5	once	TRBJ1-2	CASSKSPYGYTF
TRBV28	-	TRBJ1-1	CASSAQRAGVGEAFF
TRBV7-9	few	TRBJ1-5	CASSLSQPQHF
TRBV5-1	-	TRBJ2-3	CASSTRHSTDTQYF
TRBV2	-	TRBJ1-1	CASSLQGANTEAFF
TRBV5-8	-	TRBJ2-4	CASSRLRNIQYF
TRBV15	-	TRBJ2-5	CATSRGRGIGQETQYF
TRBV19	-	TRBJ1-2	CASSSGTGHIYGYTF
TRBV5-1	-	TRBJ2-2	CASSLKDWTSGSKNTGELFF
TRBV5-1	-	TRBJ2-1	CASSIAESSYNEQFF
TRBV7-9	-	TRBJ2-7	CASSLEWVGQSSYEQYF
TRBV6-1	-	TRBJ2-7	CASSEASYEQYF
TRBV28	-	TRBJ2-5	CASRRIRALGGGTQYF
TRBV5-6	-	TRBJ2-7	CASSLGDRGPYEQYF
TRBV28	-	TRBJ2-5	CASSPGGRETQYF
TRBV7-9	once	TRBJ1-2	CASSFRAYGYTF
TRBV10-3	-	TRBJ1-1	CAISTGKDTEAFF
TRBV5-1	-	TRBJ2-2	CASSPGGTNTGELFF
TRBV4-1	-	TRBJ2-5	CASSRGAGGPETQYF
TRBV18	-	TRBJ1-6	CASSPLNTRDRKNSPLHF
TRBV6-1	-	TRBJ1-4	CASSLTGTGYEKLFF
TRBV2	once	TRBJ2-5	CASSLRKETQYF
TRBV4-3	-	TRBJ2-3	CASSRGVLAGDPNTQYF
TRBV19	few	TRBJ1-1	CASSANTEAFF
TRBV5-1	-	TRBJ2-1	CASSLSSGSNEQFF
TRBV5-5	-	TRBJ2-7	CASSRPGQGLYEQYF
TRBV28	few	TRBJ1-4	CASSWAGIGEKLFF
TRBV7-9	once	TRBJ2-5	CASSFFTTSGEETQYF
TRBV2	few	TRBJ1-5	CASSEVRMGNQPQHF
TRBV14	-	TRBJ2-7	CASSPLGGARDEQYF
TRBV7-6	-	TRBJ2-3	CASSLILESGTQYF
TRBV27	-	TRBJ2-7	CASSLSGLGYEQYF
TRBV19	-	TRBJ2-5	CASSNPGFPVQETQYF
TRBV7-9	-	TRBJ1-6	CASSLSGTGVYSPLHF
TRBV2	-	TRBJ1-2	CASSADSGSSYTF
TRBV12-2	-	TRBJ1-2	CASRCKSAAGIIPFGGYTF
TRBV29-1	-	TRBJ1-1	CSVLLQGVGTEAFF
TRBV2	-	TRBJ2-7	CASRRQGSSGHEQYF
TRBV9	once	TRBJ2-4	CASNRVLGENIQYF